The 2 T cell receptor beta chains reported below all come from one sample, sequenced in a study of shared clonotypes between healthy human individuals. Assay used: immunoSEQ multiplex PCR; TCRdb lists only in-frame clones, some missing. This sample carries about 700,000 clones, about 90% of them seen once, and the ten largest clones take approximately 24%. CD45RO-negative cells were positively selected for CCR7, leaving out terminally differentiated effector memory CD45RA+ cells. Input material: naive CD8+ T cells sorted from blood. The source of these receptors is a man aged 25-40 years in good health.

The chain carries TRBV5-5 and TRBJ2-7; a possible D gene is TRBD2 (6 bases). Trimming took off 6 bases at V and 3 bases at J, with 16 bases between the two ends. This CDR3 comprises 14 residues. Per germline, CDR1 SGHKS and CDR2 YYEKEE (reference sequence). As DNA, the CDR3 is TGTGCCAGCATGTCCCCGGGGGTTGGCTACGAGCAGTACTTC. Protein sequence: CASMSPGVGYEQYF.

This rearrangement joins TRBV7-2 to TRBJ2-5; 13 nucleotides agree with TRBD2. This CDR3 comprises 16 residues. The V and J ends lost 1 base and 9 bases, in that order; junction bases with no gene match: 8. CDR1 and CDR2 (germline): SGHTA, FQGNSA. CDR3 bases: TGTGCCAGCAGCTTAGTACTAGCGGGAGGGTCCGAGGCCCAGTACTTC. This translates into CASSLVLAGGSEAQYF.